This TCR beta chain was observed in a study of immune characterization of retroperitoneal liposarcoma. This CDR3 has 13 amino acids. The germline V gene has CDR1 MNHGY and CDR2 SAAAGT. On this clonotype itself: Sequence at one end of the junction differs from germline and may be a read error.

Each CDR3 protein is one row after TCRdb ran MiXCR on the PCR reads. The sample has around 19,000 distinct CDR3 sequences, around 38% seen once; the top ten hold approximately 7%. The TCR originated in a male donor with retroperitoneal liposarcoma. Sequenced input: blood. The genes are TRBV6-8 and TRBJ2-5, with 7 bases matching TRBD1. The CDR3 bases are TGTGCCACCGACCTGACAGGGAAAGAGACCCAGTCCTTC. This translates into CATDLTGKETQSF.